A selection of T cell receptor beta chains follows, all from one sample in a study of blood T cells in healthy people across ages. In TCRdb, the 5' RACE reads were re-called with MiXCR into one record per CDR3 protein. The data show about 1.6 million distinct CDR3 sequences, about 35% seen once. Sample: blood. The receptors stem from a woman aged 25 to 39 in good health. Both conserved end residues are part of each CDR3. A D gene is named only where the DNA matches it firmly. Clone size is given for some rows only: seen once, a few or many times, or a class if the clone is expanded.

v_gene: TRBV12-5; abundance: NA; j_gene: TRBJ2-1; d_gene: TRBD2; CDR3aa: CASGLVLTSGDNEQFF; CDR3nt: TGTGCTAGTGGTTTGGTACTAACTAGCGGAGACAATGAGCAGTTCTTC
v_gene: TRBV6-1; abundance: few; j_gene: TRBJ2-5; d_gene: TRBD2; CDR3aa: CASPQGGLATETQYF; CDR3nt: TGTGCCAGCCCCCAAGGGGGACTAGCGACGGAGACCCAGTACTTC
v_gene: TRBV4-2; abundance: many; j_gene: TRBJ2-1; d_gene: NA; CDR3aa: CASSQEASWANEQFF; CDR3nt: TGTGCCAGCAGCCAAGAGGCTAGCTGGGCCAATGAGCAGTTCTTC
v_gene: TRBV10-2; abundance: NA; j_gene: TRBJ2-7; d_gene: NA; CDR3aa: CASSESEVGVYF; CDR3nt: TGCGCCAGCAGTGAGTCGGAAGTAGGGGTGTACTTC
v_gene: TRBV7-9; abundance: many; j_gene: TRBJ2-3; d_gene: TRBD2; CDR3aa: CASSYGTSGGHTDTQYF; CDR3nt: TGTGCCAGCAGCTATGGGACTAGCGGGGGACATACAGATACGCAGTATTTT
v_gene: TRBV7-3; abundance: NA; j_gene: TRBJ2-6; d_gene: NA; CDR3aa: CASSPTGTSGANVPTF; CDR3nt: TGTGCCAGCAGCCCCACAGGGACATCTGGGGCCAACGTCCCGACTTTC
v_gene: TRBV5-5; abundance: many; j_gene: TRBJ2-7; d_gene: NA; CDR3aa: CASSHGTGSYEQYF; CDR3nt: TGTGCCAGCAGCCACGGGACGGGAAGCTACGAGCAGTACTTC
v_gene: TRBV10-3; abundance: NA; j_gene: TRBJ2-1; d_gene: TRBD2; CDR3aa: CAISGLAGDSNEQFF; CDR3nt: TGTGCCATCAGTGGGCTAGCGGGGGATTCGAATGAGCAGTTCTTC
v_gene: TRBV7-9; abundance: NA; j_gene: TRBJ2-3; d_gene: TRBD2; CDR3aa: CASSLGEGGGRTDTQYF; CDR3nt: TGTGCCAGCAGCTTAGGGGAAGGCGGCGGGAGAACAGATACGCAGTATTTT
v_gene: TRBV29-1; abundance: few; j_gene: TRBJ1-2; d_gene: NA; CDR3aa: CSVDRQNPNYGYTF; CDR3nt: TGCAGCGTTGACCGACAGAACCCTAACTATGGCTACACCTTC
v_gene: TRBV21-1; abundance: few; j_gene: TRBJ2-4; d_gene: NA; CDR3aa: CASITGGARSKNIQYF; CDR3nt: TGTGCCAGCATCACAGGGGGCGCGAGGTCCAAAAACATTCAGTACTTC
v_gene: TRBV6-6; abundance: few; j_gene: TRBJ2-7; d_gene: NA; CDR3aa: CASSLGGIPYEQYF; CDR3nt: TGTGCCAGCAGTCTGGGCGGGATACCCTACGAGCAGTACTTC
v_gene: TRBV24-1; abundance: few; j_gene: TRBJ2-1; d_gene: NA; CDR3aa: CATSGTARRYNEQFF; CDR3nt: TGTGCCACCAGTGGCACTGCCCGACGGTACAATGAGCAGTTCTTC
v_gene: TRBV10-3; abundance: NA; j_gene: TRBJ1-2; d_gene: NA; CDR3aa: CAISALPEGMPNYGYTF; CDR3nt: TGTGCCATCAGTGCCCTTCCCGAGGGCATGCCGAACTATGGCTACACCTTC
v_gene: TRBV20-1; abundance: NA; j_gene: TRBJ1-5; d_gene: NA; CDR3aa: CSATMTDYSNQPQHF; CDR3nt: TGCAGTGCTACAATGACGGATTATAGCAATCAGCCCCAGCATTTT
v_gene: TRBV9; abundance: NA; j_gene: TRBJ2-7; d_gene: TRBD2; CDR3aa: CASSGSGTSGYEQYF; CDR3nt: TGTGCCAGCAGCGGCTCCGGGACTAGCGGCTACGAGCAGTACTTC
v_gene: TRBV10-2; abundance: few; j_gene: TRBJ1-2; d_gene: NA; CDR3aa: CASSDSQNGYTF; CDR3nt: TGCGCCAGCAGTGACTCTCAGAATGGCTACACCTTC
v_gene: TRBV20-1; abundance: few; j_gene: TRBJ1-2; d_gene: TRBD1; CDR3aa: CSARVLGQGNSNYGYTF; CDR3nt: TGCAGTGCTAGAGTTTTGGGACAGGGGAATTCTAACTATGGCTACACCTTC
v_gene: TRBV6-1; abundance: NA; j_gene: TRBJ2-3; d_gene: NA; CDR3aa: CASRHYYRWEASRDTQYF; CDR3nt: TGTGCCAGCAGGCACTATTATCGGTGGGAGGCCTCTCGGGATACGCAGTATTTT
v_gene: TRBV20-1; abundance: few; j_gene: TRBJ2-7; d_gene: NA; CDR3aa: CSASLGWRAQSYEQYF; CDR3nt: TGCAGTGCTAGCTTAGGGTGGCGAGCCCAGTCCTACGAGCAGTACTTC
v_gene: TRBV9; abundance: few; j_gene: TRBJ2-2; d_gene: NA; CDR3aa: CASSVEVTDNTGELFF; CDR3nt: TGTGCCAGCAGCGTAGAGGTGACGGATAACACCGGGGAGCTGTTTTTT
v_gene: TRBV9; abundance: many; j_gene: TRBJ2-5; d_gene: NA; CDR3aa: CASSTAGLQETQYF; CDR3nt: TGTGCCAGCAGCACCGCGGGGCTGCAAGAGACCCAGTACTTC
v_gene: TRBV6-2/TRBV6-3; abundance: few; j_gene: TRBJ1-6; d_gene: TRBD1; CDR3aa: CASIGTENSPLHF; CDR3nt: TGTGCCAGCATTGGGACAGAGAATTCACCCCTCCACTTT
v_gene: TRBV30; abundance: NA; j_gene: TRBJ1-1; d_gene: NA; CDR3aa: CAWSDPTQNTEAFF; CDR3nt: TGTGCCTGGAGTGACCCTACCCAGAACACTGAAGCTTTCTTT
v_gene: TRBV7-2; abundance: NA; j_gene: TRBJ2-7; d_gene: NA; CDR3aa: CANSPSAYEQYF; CDR3nt: TGTGCCAACAGCCCCTCAGCCTACGAGCAGTACTTC
v_gene: TRBV27; abundance: NA; j_gene: TRBJ2-1; d_gene: NA; CDR3aa: CASSWAGRGEQFF; CDR3nt: TGTGCCAGCAGTTGGGCCGGGCGGGGTGAGCAGTTCTTC
v_gene: TRBV28; abundance: NA; j_gene: TRBJ1-1; d_gene: NA; CDR3aa: CASSGGWNAFF; CDR3nt: TGTGCCAGCAGTGGGGGTTGGAATGCTTTCTTT
v_gene: TRBV20-1; abundance: NA; j_gene: TRBJ2-7; d_gene: TRBD1; CDR3aa: CSAPLTGKGEQYF; CDR3nt: TGCAGTGCCCCTCTGACAGGGAAGGGCGAGCAGTACTTC
v_gene: TRBV9; abundance: few; j_gene: TRBJ2-7; d_gene: TRBD2; CDR3aa: CASSVGASGPYEQYF; CDR3nt: TGTGCCAGCAGCGTAGGGGCTAGCGGGCCCTACGAGCAGTACTTC
v_gene: TRBV29-1; abundance: many; j_gene: TRBJ1-2; d_gene: NA; CDR3aa: CSVDRGGGYTF; CDR3nt: TGCAGCGTTGACAGGGGAGGGGGCTACACCTTC
v_gene: TRBV7-2; abundance: few; j_gene: TRBJ1-5; d_gene: NA; CDR3aa: CASSLVSDQPQHF; CDR3nt: TGTGCCAGCAGCTTAGTGTCAGATCAGCCCCAGCATTTT
v_gene: TRBV2; abundance: NA; j_gene: TRBJ2-7; d_gene: TRBD2; CDR3aa: CASSGSSGGAREQYF; CDR3nt: TGTGCCAGCAGTGGCTCGAGCGGGGGGGCCCGCGAGCAGTACTTC
v_gene: TRBV20-1; abundance: NA; j_gene: TRBJ2-1; d_gene: NA; CDR3aa: CSASHRAGEQFF; CDR3nt: TGCAGTGCTAGTCACAGGGCTGGTGAGCAGTTCTTC
v_gene: TRBV28; abundance: NA; j_gene: TRBJ2-3; d_gene: TRBD2; CDR3aa: CATKREGGTDTQYF; CDR3nt: TGTGCCACCAAGCGGGAGGGGGGCACAGATACGCAGTATTTT
v_gene: TRBV20-1; abundance: many; j_gene: TRBJ2-1; d_gene: NA; CDR3aa: CSAKTGIEQFF; CDR3nt: TGCAGTGCAAAGACAGGTATAGAGCAGTTCTTC
v_gene: TRBV2; abundance: NA; j_gene: TRBJ2-2; d_gene: NA; CDR3aa: CASSELGQNTGELFF; CDR3nt: TGTGCCAGCAGTGAGCTAGGACAGAACACCGGGGAGCTGTTTTTT
v_gene: TRBV29-1; abundance: NA; j_gene: TRBJ2-2; d_gene: NA; CDR3aa: CSVPGHPNTGELFF; CDR3nt: TGCAGCGTTCCGGGACACCCGAACACCGGGGAGCTGTTTTTT
v_gene: TRBV20-1; abundance: few; j_gene: TRBJ2-5; d_gene: NA; CDR3aa: CSARDLVKLGGGETQYF; CDR3nt: TGCAGTGCTAGAGATCTCGTTAAACTGGGCGGCGGAGAGACCCAGTACTTC
v_gene: TRBV12-3/TRBV12-4; abundance: NA; j_gene: TRBJ2-7; d_gene: NA; CDR3aa: CASSLRLDRSYEQYF; CDR3nt: TGTGCCAGCAGTTTAAGATTAGACAGGAGCTACGAGCAGTACTTC
v_gene: TRBV3-1; abundance: few; j_gene: TRBJ1-5; d_gene: NA; CDR3aa: CASTREGPQHF; CDR3nt: TGTGCCAGCACCCGCGAGGGGCCCCAGCATTTT
v_gene: TRBV2; abundance: NA; j_gene: TRBJ1-5; d_gene: NA; CDR3aa: CASGLDSNQPQHF; CDR3nt: TGTGCCAGCGGCTTAGATAGCAATCAGCCCCAGCATTTT
v_gene: TRBV20-1; abundance: NA; j_gene: TRBJ2-7; d_gene: NA; CDR3aa: CSASWTPYEQYF; CDR3nt: TGCAGTGCTAGTTGGACTCCTTACGAGCAGTACTTC
v_gene: TRBV28; abundance: NA; j_gene: TRBJ2-7; d_gene: NA; CDR3aa: CASTRQGTDEQYF; CDR3nt: TGTGCCAGCACCCGCCAGGGTACCGACGAGCAGTACTTC
v_gene: TRBV20-1; abundance: NA; j_gene: TRBJ1-2; d_gene: NA; CDR3aa: CSAVTGTTGYTF; CDR3nt: TGCAGTGCGGTAACCGGGACAACCGGCTACACCTTC
v_gene: TRBV12-3/TRBV12-4; abundance: NA; j_gene: TRBJ2-7; d_gene: NA; CDR3aa: CASSLAGTHEQYF; CDR3nt: TGTGCCAGCAGTTTAGCAGGGACCCACGAGCAGTACTTC
v_gene: TRBV12-3/TRBV12-4; abundance: NA; j_gene: TRBJ1-1; d_gene: NA; CDR3aa: CASSSLGLNTKAFF; CDR3nt: TGTGCCAGCAGCTCCCTCGGACTGAACACTAAAGCTTTCTTT
v_gene: TRBV5-1; abundance: once; j_gene: TRBJ1-1; d_gene: NA; CDR3aa: CASSRYGVDTEAFF; CDR3nt: TGCGCCAGCAGTCGCTACGGGGTCGATACTGAAGCTTTCTTT